Given below is one T cell receptor beta chain in context. The CDR3 is made up of 15 amino acids. After removal of 4 bases from V and 2 bases from J, the junction contained 4 bases not matched to a gene. Germline values: CDR1 MNHNS, CDR2 SASEGT. This entry is derived from a study of response to subunit inactivated influenza vaccine. TCRdb analysed the RT-PCR reads with MiXCR anew, one entry per CDR3 protein. Among about 500,000 distinct CDR3 sequences, approximately 15% were seen once, and the ten largest hold about 3%. This receptor was obtained from a man between 45 and 75 years old who received an inactivated influenza vaccine. The chain joins TRBV6-1 to TRBJ1-1; 10 nucleotides match TRBD1. Specimen: CD4+ T cells sorted from PBMCs, collected around 2 years after vaccination. CDR3 protein: CASSGGQGLNTEAFF. The CDR3, as DNA: TGTGCCAGCAGTGGGGGACAGGGGCTAAACACTGAAGCTTTCTTT.